The rows below give T cell receptor beta chains drawn from one sample of a study of T cells in tuberculosis. Generated by immunoSEQ multiplex PCR, the TCRdb table keeps only in-frame clones and is missing some. The table has tens of thousands of clones, 87% seen once. The sample in question was PBMCs, obtained at tuberculosis diagnosis. The source is an adult with tuberculosis. CDR3s include the opening cysteine and the closing phenylalanine or tryptophan. The order of the fields is D gene, V gene, clone size, J gene, CDR3 protein, CDR3 DNA. The D gene is left open where the match is weak. Rows give clone size only sometimes, using once, few, many, or a class for an expanded clone.

d_call: TRBD1
v_call: TRBV7-2
clone_size: NA
j_call: TRBJ2-7
cdr3_aa: CASSLVTGGYEQYF
cdr3_nt: TGTGCCAGCAGCTTAGTCACAGGGGGGTACGAGCAGTACTTC

d_call: TRBD1
v_call: TRBV9
clone_size: NA
j_call: TRBJ1-2
cdr3_aa: CASSVGTGGSGIYGYTF
cdr3_nt: TGTGCCAGCAGCGTCGGGACAGGGGGCTCCGGTATCTATGGCTACACCTTC

d_call: TRBD2
v_call: TRBV30
clone_size: NA
j_call: TRBJ2-1
cdr3_aa: CACLPSGRSQGAWQFF
cdr3_nt: TGTGCCTGCCTACCTAGCGGGAGGTCCCAGGGGGCATGGCAGTTCTTC

d_call: NA
v_call: TRBV28
clone_size: NA
j_call: TRBJ2-1
cdr3_aa: CASSLSLAEQFF
cdr3_nt: TGTGCCAGCAGTCTTTCGTTGGCTGAGCAGTTCTTC

d_call: TRBD1
v_call: TRBV5-1
clone_size: NA
j_call: TRBJ1-4
cdr3_aa: CASSLVTGATNEKLFF
cdr3_nt: TGCGCCAGCAGCTTGGTAACAGGGGCAACTAATGAAAAACTGTTTTTT

d_call: NA
v_call: TRBV7-2
clone_size: NA
j_call: TRBJ1-2
cdr3_aa: CASSRPRDGYTF
cdr3_nt: TGTGCCAGCAGCCGCCCGAGGGATGGCTACACCTTC

d_call: NA
v_call: TRBV28
clone_size: NA
j_call: TRBJ1-2
cdr3_aa: CASRPQGGYGYTF
cdr3_nt: TGTGCCAGCAGGCCACAGGGCGGCTATGGCTACACCTTC

d_call: TRBD1
v_call: TRBV6-5
clone_size: NA
j_call: TRBJ2-1
cdr3_aa: CASTSDRDNEQFF
cdr3_nt: TGTGCCAGCACCAGCGACAGGGACAATGAGCAGTTCTTC

d_call: TRBD2
v_call: TRBV28
clone_size: NA
j_call: TRBJ2-1
cdr3_aa: CASSRASGRREQFF
cdr3_nt: TGTGCCAGCAGCCGGGCTAGCGGGAGACGGGAGCAGTTCTTC

d_call: NA
v_call: TRBV19
clone_size: NA
j_call: TRBJ2-7
cdr3_aa: CASSMGAYGGEQYF
cdr3_nt: TGTGCCAGTAGTATGGGTGCCTACGGAGGCGAGCAGTACTTC

d_call: NA
v_call: TRBV19
clone_size: NA
j_call: TRBJ2-5
cdr3_aa: CASSGRGTEETQYF
cdr3_nt: TGTGCCAGTAGTGGGCGCGGGACAGAAGAGACCCAGTACTTC

d_call: NA
v_call: TRBV30
clone_size: NA
j_call: TRBJ2-7
cdr3_aa: CAWSDGRAEQYF
cdr3_nt: TGTGCCTGGAGTGACGGCAGGGCCGAGCAGTACTTC

d_call: NA
v_call: TRBV6-5
clone_size: NA
j_call: TRBJ2-7
cdr3_aa: CASSYSFTDPYEQYF
cdr3_nt: TGTGCCAGCAGTTACTCGTTTACAGACCCCTACGAGCAGTACTTC

d_call: NA
v_call: TRBV19
clone_size: NA
j_call: TRBJ2-2
cdr3_aa: CASSLNTGELFF
cdr3_nt: TGTGCCAGTAGTCTAAACACCGGGGAGCTGTTTTTT

d_call: NA
v_call: TRBV13
clone_size: NA
j_call: TRBJ1-6
cdr3_aa: CASSSRPTDYNSPLHF
cdr3_nt: TGTGCCAGCAGCTCCCGCCCGACAGATTATAATTCACCCCTCCACTTT

d_call: NA
v_call: TRBV7-2
clone_size: NA
j_call: TRBJ2-1
cdr3_aa: CASSAPGIDEQFF
cdr3_nt: TGTGCCAGCAGCGCCCCGGGGATCGATGAGCAGTTCTTC

d_call: NA
v_call: TRBV19
clone_size: once
j_call: TRBJ2-3
cdr3_aa: CASSISAALNTDTQYF
cdr3_nt: TGTGCCAGTAGTATTTCAGCGGCACTAAACACAGATACGCAGTATTTT

d_call: NA
v_call: TRBV6-5
clone_size: NA
j_call: TRBJ2-3
cdr3_aa: CASTVNIGGDTQYF
cdr3_nt: TGTGCCAGCACCGTTAACATAGGGGGAGATACGCAGTATTTT

d_call: TRBD2
v_call: TRBV6-1
clone_size: NA
j_call: TRBJ2-3
cdr3_aa: CASSEALAGSSTDTQYF
cdr3_nt: TGTGCCAGCAGTGAAGCGCTAGCGGGGTCTAGCACAGATACGCAGTATTTT

d_call: NA
v_call: TRBV9
clone_size: NA
j_call: TRBJ1-1
cdr3_aa: CASSPGTHTEAFF
cdr3_nt: TGTGCCAGCAGCCCGGGAACACACACTGAAGCTTTCTTT

d_call: NA
v_call: TRBV4-2
clone_size: NA
j_call: TRBJ1-2
cdr3_aa: CASSQDGRDYGYTF
cdr3_nt: TGTGCCAGCAGCCAAGATGGCAGGGACTATGGCTACACCTTC

d_call: TRBD2
v_call: TRBV10-3
clone_size: once
j_call: TRBJ2-1
cdr3_aa: CAISETSSGKSSYNEQFF
cdr3_nt: TGTGCCATCAGTGAGACGAGTAGCGGGAAGAGCTCCTACAATGAGCAGTTCTTC

d_call: TRBD1
v_call: TRBV30
clone_size: NA
j_call: TRBJ1-1
cdr3_aa: CAWSVGDRGRRTEAFF
cdr3_nt: TGTGCCTGGAGTGTAGGGGACAGGGGGAGAAGGACTGAAGCTTTCTTT

d_call: TRBD1
v_call: TRBV30
clone_size: NA
j_call: TRBJ1-6
cdr3_aa: CAWSVLGTGSSPLHF
cdr3_nt: TGTGCCTGGAGTGTACTCGGGACAGGATCATCACCCCTCCACTTT